This entry concerns a single T cell receptor beta chain. Measured with immunoSEQ multiplex PCR; TCRdb has only the in-frame clones, and not every one. The repertoire holds around 44,000 clones, with over 75% as singletons. The data derive from a study of blood T cell repertoires in COVID-19. Study summary: From the United States, Italy and Spain came samples of acute and convalescent COVID-19. T cells, B-cell-depleted T cells, or PBMCs provided the cDNA or gDNA that served as material.

The sequence was obtained from a man between 40 and 49 years old with active or convalescent COVID-19. The sequencing sample was made of peripheral blood.

The CDR3 sequence: CASAMGRNSGNTIYF. DNA for the CDR3: TGTGCCAGCGCCATGGGGCGGAACTCTGGAAACACCATATATTTT. This chain links TRBV14 with TRBJ1-3, with D perhaps TRBD1 (5 bases). CDR3 length: 15 residues. Germline V gene lookup returns CDR1 SGHDN and CDR2 FVKESK. Trimming removed 8 bases at V and 0 bases at J, with 14 bases between.